This TCR beta chain is from a study of cytomegalovirus exposure and HLA in healthy donors. Regarding the study as a whole: In vitro work confirmed that a few CMV-associated chains recognize CMV antigens. Later analysis identified a missense DCLRE1C variant that was linked to TCR beta V- and J-gene trimming.

Comment on this clone: Antigen unknown.

The CDR3 contains 14 residues. The V gene end was trimmed by 7 bases and the J gene end by 6 bases; junction bases not matched to a gene: 8. The germline gives CDR1 LNHDA, CDR2 SQIVND (reference sequence). In the PCR, 60 Vbeta and 13 Jbeta primers were used. TCRdb keeps only in-frame clones here, not all; method: immunoSEQ multiplex PCR. The table has tens of thousands of clones, 70% to 80% seen once. V and J are TRBV19 and TRBJ2-2, with TRBD2 identical over 7 bases. The origin of this receptor is a woman younger than 45 in good health and CMV-seropositive. The sequenced sample consisted of PBMCs. In DNA, the CDR3 is TGTGCCAGTATGGGCGGGAGCGTCTCCGGGGAGCTGTTTTTT. Protein product: CASMGGSVSGELFF.